This T cell receptor beta chain appears in the sequencing data of a study of T cells in Graves' hyperthyroidism and ophthalmopathy. An absence of ophthalmopathy progression within 18 months meant stable Graves' hyperthyroidism. Newly diagnosed hyperthyroidism patients aged 18 to 65 years had disease lasting under 2 months. Clinical symptoms, serum thyroxine, TRAb, thyroid ultrasound and orbital computed tomography informed diagnoses. Findings and caveats of the study: Blood also carried most thyroid clonotypes expanded above 0.001.

This CDR3 is built from 15 residues. The V gene lost 0 bases and the J gene lost 4 bases, with 12 bases spanning the gap. The germline CDR1 and CDR2 sequences are LNHNV and YYDKDF (reference sequence). TCR beta CDR3 region amplification was performed from RNA transcripts. The HTBI primer set was used in a first-round RT-PCR of the TCR CDR3. TCRdb re-called the multiplex PCR reads through MiXCR, storing one row per CDR3 protein. The sample has approximately 500,000 distinct CDR3 sequences, 46% seen once. This clonotype was observed many times. The antigen remains undetermined. The chain has TRBV15 and TRBJ1-1; tentatively, D is TRBD1 (5 bases). The sequencing input was peripheral blood or thyroid tissue (not recorded which). This TCR came from a woman aged 18-35 years with Graves' hyperthyroidism. This chain's CDR3 is CATSRDLSGGTEAFF. The CDR3 nucleotides read TGTGCCACCAGCAGAGATCTAAGCGGGGGCACTGAAGCTTTCTTT.